Shown below are 18 T cell receptor beta chains from a single sample sequenced in a study of cytomegalovirus exposure and HLA in healthy donors. Vbeta (60) and Jbeta (13) primers were used in the PCR. This table comes from immunoSEQ multiplex PCR, and its TCRdb copy is limited to in-frame clones, with some not included. Here the sample spans about 84,000 clones, 63% being singletons. The sequenced material came from PBMCs. The source of these receptors is a woman in her thirties or forties in good health and CMV-seropositive.

The chain carries TRBV9 and TRBJ2-7, with TRBD1 matching over 10 bases. With V trimmed by 4 bases and J by 3 bases, 7 bases remained unmatched. The CDR3 spans 15 residues. The germline V gene encodes CDR1 SGDLS and CDR2 YYNGEE. CDR3 bases: TGTGCCAGCAGCCCCAGACAGGGGGCTTTCTACGAGCAGTACTTC. Protein: CASSPRQGAFYEQYF.

The table lists this clone with a few counts. V usage is TRBV5-6 and J usage is TRBJ2-5; the D gene is possibly TRBD1 (6 bases). CDR3 length: 15 residues. The germline V gene encodes CDR1 SGHDT and CDR2 YYEEEE. Trimming took off 0 bases at V and 2 bases at J, with 11 bases between the two ends. The CDR3 DNA reads TGTGCCAGCAGCTTGGTCGCAGGGGTTCAAGAGACCCAGTACTTC. Amino acid sequence: CASSLVAGVQETQYF.

The chain is built from TRBV19 and TRBJ1-1, with D unclear. Trimming took off 3 bases at V and 7 bases at J, with 12 bases between the two ends. The CDR3 spans 13 residues. Per the germline V gene, CDR1 is LNHDA and CDR2 is SQIVND (reference sequence). CDR3 sequence reads: CASSMYGQVEAFF. The CDR3, as DNA: TGTGCCAGTAGTATGTATGGGCAGGTTGAAGCTTTCTTT.

This clone appeared a single time. The chain couples TRBV29-1 to TRBJ2-1, with 9 bases fitting TRBD2. The ends lost 3 bases at V and 4 bases at J; junction bases unmatched: 7. CDR1 is SQVTM, CDR2 ANQGSEA, per germline. This CDR3 region has 15 residues. The CDR3 here is CSVDRLAGLYNEQFF. As DNA, the CDR3 is TGCAGCGTTGACCGGCTAGCGGGATTATACAATGAGCAGTTCTTC.

In its sample, this clone was seen once. This rearrangement joins TRBV19 to TRBJ1-2, with no clear D. CDR1 is LNHDA, CDR2 SQIVND, per germline (reference sequence). This CDR3 spans 13 amino acids. Trimming took off 3 bases at V and 8 bases at J, with 13 bases between the two ends. CDR3 amino acids: CASSIPSPLGYTF. CDR3 nucleotide sequence: TGTGCCAGTAGTATCCCTTCCCCTCTCGGCTACACCTTC.

J is TRBJ2-3 and V is TRBV30; no definite D call. Germline CDR1 and CDR2: GTSNPN and SVGIG (reference sequence). CDR3 length: 12 amino acids. Deletions cut 2 bases from V and 4 bases from J, with 7 bases between. The CDR3: CAWSSYPDTQYF. The CDR3 DNA follows: TGTGCCTGGAGTTCCTATCCAGATACGCAGTATTTT. Together with reference TRBV30 and TRBJ2-3, the CDR3 gives the full variable domain: SQTIHQWPATLVQPVGSPLSLECTVEGTSNPNLYWYRQAAGRGLQLLFYSVGIGQISSEVPQNLSASRPQDRQFILSSKKLLLSDSGFYLCAWSSYPDTQYFGPGTRLTVL.

The chain employs TRBV30 and TRBJ2-3; 9 bases are shared with TRBD1. Germline trimming cut 7 bases from V and 3 bases from J; bases unmatched to any gene: 8. The length of the CDR3 is 14 residues. Germline V gene data show CDR1 as GTSNPN and CDR2 as SVGIG (reference sequence). Here the CDR3 reads CAFDQGQGTDTQYF. As DNA, the CDR3 is TGTGCCTTTGATCAAGGACAGGGGACAGATACGCAGTATTTT.

J is TRBJ1-1 and V is TRBV9, with 7 bases that match TRBD1. The CDR3 covers 15 residues. The V gene's germline CDR1 is SGDLS and CDR2 YYNGEE. J was trimmed by 4 bases and V by 4 bases; bases with no gene match: 10. DNA for the CDR3: TGTGCCAGCAGCCCAGAGGGGGGACAGCTCACTGAAGCTTTCTTT. Translating gives CASSPEGGQLTEAFF.

The genes are TRBV9 and TRBJ2-3; TRBD2 is a possible D gene (6 bases). Germline V gene data show CDR1 as SGDLS and CDR2 as YYNGEE. There are 15 residues in the CDR3. V was cut by 3 bases and J by 3 bases, with 14 bases left in between. In DNA form, the CDR3 reads TGTGCCAGCAGCGCGACCGGGAGTAGGACAGATACGCAGTATTTT. Amino acid sequence: CASSATGSRTDTQYF. The entire variable domain, with the rest obtained from reference TRBV9 and TRBJ2-3, is as follows: DSGVTQTPKHLITATGQRVTLRCSPRSGDLSVYWYQQSLDQGLQFLIQYYNGEERAKGNILERFSAQQFPDLHSELNLSSLELGDSALYFCASSATGSRTDTQYFGPGTRLTVL.

CDR3 region: CASSFNRPSDEQYF. In nucleotides, the CDR3 is TGTGCCAGCAGTTTCAACAGGCCCAGCGACGAGCAGTACTTC. The J gene is TRBJ2-7, the V gene TRBV27, with D possibly TRBD1 on 5 matching bases. This CDR3 has 14 residues. Trimming shortened V by 3 bases and J by 5 bases, and 14 bases separated the two germline ends. The germline V gene encodes CDR1 MNHEY and CDR2 SMNVEV (reference sequence).

This chain joins TRBV4-2 and TRBJ1-2; D is perhaps TRBD1 (5 bases). CDR1 and CDR2 (germline): LGHNA, YNFKEQ. There are 15 residues in the CDR3. The ends were cut back, 0 bases at V and 4 bases at J, with 12 bases in the middle. CDR3 coding DNA: TGTGCCAGCAGCCAAGATTTCGGGGGACTCTATGGCTACACCTTC. Translating it yields CASSQDFGGLYGYTF.

V is TRBV7-9 and J is TRBJ2-2; TRBD1 agrees at 8 bases. The germline V gene encodes CDR1 SEHNR and CDR2 FQNEAQ (reference sequence). The CDR3 is made up of 15 amino acids. V dropped 3 bases and J dropped 4; count of bases not matched to a gene: 4. The DNA of the CDR3 is TGTGCCAGCAGCTTGACAGGGGTAGGCACCGGGGAGCTGTTTTTT. It yields the protein CASSLTGVGTGELFF.

The chain combines TRBV30 with TRBJ2-5, with D possibly matching TRBD2 (5 bases). This CDR3 region has 11 residues. V lost 5 bases and J lost 5, with 9 bases in between. From germline, CDR1 is GTSNPN and CDR2 SVGIG (reference sequence). The CDR3 reads CAWSPGETQYF. DNA for the CDR3: TGTGCCTGGTCACCGGGGGAGACCCAGTACTTC. Together with reference TRBV30 and TRBJ2-5, the CDR3 gives the full variable domain: SQTIHQWPATLVQPVGSPLSLECTVEGTSNPNLYWYRQAAGRGLQLLFYSVGIGQISSEVPQNLSASRPQDRQFILSSKKLLLSDSGFYLCAWSPGETQYFGPGTRLLVL.

The chain combines TRBV20-1 with TRBJ2-5; D not certain. V was cut by 5 bases and J by 3 bases, with 4 bases left in between. The CDR3 is 10 amino acids. Germline-derived CDR1 and CDR2 are DFQATT and SNEGSKA (reference sequence). CDR3 loop: CSAEKETQYF. The CDR3 DNA reads TGCAGTGCTGAGAAAGAGACCCAGTACTTC.

The genes are TRBV28 and TRBJ1-4, with 7 bases lining up with TRBD1. The germline gives CDR1 MDHEN, CDR2 SYDVKM. The CDR3 contains 16 residues. V shed 6 bases and J 7 bases; nucleotides not matched to a gene: 14. The CDR3 DNA follows: TGTGCCAGCAGATTCCGGGACAGCCCACTAGGTGAAAAACTGTTTTTT. As protein: CASRFRDSPLGEKLFF.

The V gene is TRBV25-1, the J gene TRBJ2-7; D possibly corresponds to TRBD2 (5 bases). Per the germline V gene, CDR1 is MGHDK and CDR2 is SYGVNS. The ends were cut back, 4 bases at V and 2 bases at J, with 15 bases in the middle. The CDR3 has 15 amino acids. The CDR3 here is CASSVSETHTYEQYF. The CDR3 DNA reads as TGTGCCAGCAGTGTTAGCGAGACTCATACCTACGAGCAGTACTTC.

This clone was found once. This sequence joins TRBV7-2 and TRBJ2-5; D gene unclear. This CDR3 comprises 14 residues. CDR1 SGHTA and CDR2 FQGNSA come from the germline V gene. V dropped 2 bases and J dropped 2 bases, with 9 bases sitting between them. CDR3 in DNA: TGTGCCAGCAGCTTATCCCCAGCGCAAGAGACCCAGTACTTC. This gives the protein CASSLSPAQETQYF. The full variable domain, its missing parts supplied by reference TRBV7-2 and TRBJ2-5, is GAGVSQSPSNKVTEKGKDVELRCDPISGHTALYWYRQSLGQGLEFLIYFQGNSAPDKSGLPSDRFSAERTGGSVSTLTIQRTQQEDSAVYLCASSLSPAQETQYFGPGTRLLVL.

The chain links TRBV28 to TRBJ2-7, with D perhaps matching TRBD2 (5 bases). From germline, CDR1 is MDHEN and CDR2 SYDVKM. V was trimmed by 4 bases and J by 2 bases, leaving 18 bases between them. This CDR3 spans 16 amino acids. For the CDR3, the DNA is TGTGCCAGCAGTTCCATGGGAGCGGACCAGGCCTACGAGCAGTACTTC. This translates into CASSSMGADQAYEQYF.